A selection of T cell receptor beta chains follows, all from one sample in a study of blood T cell repertoires in COVID-19. Generated by immunoSEQ multiplex PCR, the TCRdb table keeps only in-frame clones and is missing some. Altogether 100,000 to 150,000 clones are present, around 80% being singletons, with the ten largest covering roughly a sixth. The material sequenced was peripheral blood. The origin of the receptors is a young man with COVID-19, enrolled during active disease. Both conserved end residues are part of each CDR3.

V gene,J gene,CDR3 length,CDR3 protein
TRBV4-1,TRBJ2-5,16,CASSPGVAGDQETQYF
TRBV28,TRBJ1-3,14,CASSLTGVGNTIYF
TRBV7-2,TRBJ1-1,15,CASSLGGVANTEAFF
TRBV19,TRBJ2-7,17,CASSIAGTSGTVYEQYF
TRBV20-1,TRBJ2-5,11,CSAEEQETQYF
TRBV7-8,TRBJ2-7,18,CASSPRARQGIGGGEQYF
TRBV30,TRBJ2-7,15,CAWSRGRSLSYEQYF
TRBV11-3,TRBJ2-7,14,CASSLGTGTYEQYF
TRBV28,TRBJ1-4,14,CASSLRIRGEKLFF
TRBV19,TRBJ1-1,13,CASSIAVNTEAFF
TRBV2,TRBJ1-6,14,CASSFHEGDSPLHF
TRBV5-1,TRBJ2-5,14,CASNAADSIETQYF
TRBV13,TRBJ2-3,17,CASSLRLAGSSTDTQYF
TRBV19,TRBJ2-5,15,CASSIGTEGAETQYF
TRBV5-1,TRBJ2-2,15,CASSPEPRPTGELFF
TRBV12-3/TRBV12-4,TRBJ1-6,12,CASSPPNSPLHF
TRBV4-1,TRBJ1-2,13,CASSHPTGRGYTF
TRBV21-1,TRBJ1-5,13,CASSPRENQPQHF
TRBV5-5,TRBJ2-3,15,CASSFGGSGTDTQYF
TRBV7-2,TRBJ1-3,14,CASSQEFSGNTIYF
TRBV5-4,TRBJ2-7,14,CASSGTGTDYEQYF
TRBV27,TRBJ2-7,14,CASSFGQTAYEQYF
TRBV5-1,TRBJ1-1,19,CASSLMGQSQASMNTEAFF
TRBV3-1/TRBV3-2,TRBJ2-5,15,CASSRTGTGQETQYF
TRBV7-6,TRBJ2-7,14,CASSSGQGIYEQYF
TRBV6-5,TRBJ2-6,15,CASSYGAAGANVLTF
TRBV7-2,TRBJ2-7,14,CASSLERTGGEQYF